Listed here is a single T cell receptor (beta chain). Its specificity is unknown. Tregs were sorted as CD4+CD25+CD127-/low cells. Constant-region reverse primers amplified full-length variable regions, followed by semi-nested Nested Universal Primer A PCR. MiXCR, applied by TCRdb to the 5' RACE reads, yields one record per CDR3 protein. The sample lists roughly 42,000 distinct CDR3 sequences, roughly a fifth occurring once. General study results and limits: The larger-cohort validation was restricted to a single TCR beta V-J rearrangement rather than whole repertoires. Greatest tumor Treg TCR overlap was with tumor naive CD4+ cells. In terms of TCR gene usage, tumor memory CD4+ T cells clustered together with blood and lymph node memory CD4+ cells, as well as with lymph node naive CD4+ cells.

Sequencing was done on a sample of Tregs sorted from blood. The source is a female donor with breast cancer.

CDR3 DNA: TGTGCCAGCAGCACCCCCGCGGGGGGCATTGACACTGAAGCTTTCTTT. It yields the protein CASSTPAGGIDTEAFF. The V gene is TRBV7-9, the J gene TRBJ1-1, with D perhaps matching TRBD1 (6 bases). V gave up 5 bases and J gave up 3 bases, with 19 bases separating them. The CDR3 consists of 16 residues. The germline gives CDR1 SEHNR, CDR2 FQNEAQ (reference sequence).